This T cell receptor beta chain was recorded in a study of T cell repertoires in urothelial bladder cancer. Sequenced by immunoSEQ multiplex PCR; TCRdb stores in-frame clones only, minus some. The sample shows under 2,500 clones, about 64% of them seen only once. Study-level results: A single clone reached about 2% in benign versus up to roughly 15% in carcinoma.

In the case of this clone: Antigen: not known. Within the sample, other DNA sequences also encode this same CDR3.

What was sequenced was bladder tissue. This TCR came from a human donor with a benign inflammatory bladder lesion.

The CDR3, as DNA: TGTGCCTGGGGGCAGGGGGCGCGGGGCAATCAGCCCCAGCATTTT. Encoded protein: CAWGQGARGNQPQHF. The rearrangement links TRBV30 to TRBJ1-5, with 8 nucleotides matching TRBD1. J was trimmed by 2 bases and V by 5 bases; bases with no gene match: 8. The CDR3 is made up of 15 amino acids. Germline-derived CDR1 and CDR2 are GTSNPN and SVGIG (reference sequence).